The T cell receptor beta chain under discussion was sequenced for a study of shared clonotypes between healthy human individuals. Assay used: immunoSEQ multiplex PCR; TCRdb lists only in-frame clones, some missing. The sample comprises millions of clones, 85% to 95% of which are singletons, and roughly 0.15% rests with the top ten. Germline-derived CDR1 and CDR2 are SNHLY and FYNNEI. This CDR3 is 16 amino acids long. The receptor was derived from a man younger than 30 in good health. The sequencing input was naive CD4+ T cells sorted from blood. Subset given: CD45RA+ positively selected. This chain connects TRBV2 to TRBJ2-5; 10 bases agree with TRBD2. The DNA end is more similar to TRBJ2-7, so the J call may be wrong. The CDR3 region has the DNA TGTGCCAGCAGTGACCCTACTAGCGGGGATTCCTACGAGCAGTACTTC. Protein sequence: CASSDPTSGDSYEQYF.